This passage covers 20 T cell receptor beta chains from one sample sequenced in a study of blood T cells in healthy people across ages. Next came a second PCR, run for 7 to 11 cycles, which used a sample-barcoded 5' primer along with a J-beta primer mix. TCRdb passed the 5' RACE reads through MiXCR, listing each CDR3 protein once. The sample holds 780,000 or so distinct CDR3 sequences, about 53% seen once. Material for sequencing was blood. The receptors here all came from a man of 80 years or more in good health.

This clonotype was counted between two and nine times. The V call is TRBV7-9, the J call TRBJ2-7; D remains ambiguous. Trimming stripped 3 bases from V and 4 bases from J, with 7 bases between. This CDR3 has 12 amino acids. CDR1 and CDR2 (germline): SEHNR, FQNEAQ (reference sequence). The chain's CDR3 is CASSLIQYEQYF. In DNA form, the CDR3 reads TGTGCCAGCAGCTTGATTCAGTACGAGCAGTACTTC.

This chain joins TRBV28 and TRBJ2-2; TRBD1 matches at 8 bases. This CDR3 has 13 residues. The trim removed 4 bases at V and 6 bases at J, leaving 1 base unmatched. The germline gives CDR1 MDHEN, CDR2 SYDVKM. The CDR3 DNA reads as TGTGCCAGCAGTTCACAGGGGGCCGGGGAGCTGTTTTTT. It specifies CASSSQGAGELFF.

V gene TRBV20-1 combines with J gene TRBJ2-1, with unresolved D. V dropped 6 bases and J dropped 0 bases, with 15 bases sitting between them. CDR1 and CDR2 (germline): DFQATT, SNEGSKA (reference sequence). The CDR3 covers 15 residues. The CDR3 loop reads CSASESSASYNEQFF. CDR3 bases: TGCAGTGCGAGCGAATCGAGCGCCTCCTACAATGAGCAGTTCTTC.

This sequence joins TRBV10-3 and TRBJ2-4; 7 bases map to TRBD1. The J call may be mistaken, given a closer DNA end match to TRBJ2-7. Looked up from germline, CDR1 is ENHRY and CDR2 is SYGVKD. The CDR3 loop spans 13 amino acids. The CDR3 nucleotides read TGTGCCATCAGTCCGGGACAGAACTACGAGCAGTACTTC. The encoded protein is CAISPGQNYEQYF.

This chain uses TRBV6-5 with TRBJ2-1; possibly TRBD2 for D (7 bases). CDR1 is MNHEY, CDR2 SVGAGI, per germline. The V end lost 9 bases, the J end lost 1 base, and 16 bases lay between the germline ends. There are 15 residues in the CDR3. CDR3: CASTSSGTSYNEQFF. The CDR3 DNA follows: TGTGCCAGTACTTCGAGCGGGACATCCTACAATGAGCAGTTCTTC.

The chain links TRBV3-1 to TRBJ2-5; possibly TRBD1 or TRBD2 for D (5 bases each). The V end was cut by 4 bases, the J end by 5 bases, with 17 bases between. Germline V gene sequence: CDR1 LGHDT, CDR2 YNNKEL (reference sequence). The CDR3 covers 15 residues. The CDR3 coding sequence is TGTGCCAGCAGCCTCAGCTGGGGGTCTGGGGAGACCCAGTACTTC. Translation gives CASSLSWGSGETQYF.

CDR3 protein: CASSPNRGADQFF. In DNA, the CDR3 is TGCGCCAGCAGCCCCAACAGGGGCGCGGATCAGTTCTTC. This chain links TRBV4-1 with TRBJ2-1, with TRBD1 matching over 7 bases. The CDR3 runs to 13 residues. Germline-derived CDR1 and CDR2 are MGHRA and YSYEKL. Trimming took 4 bases from V and 13 from J; bases not matched to a gene: 10.

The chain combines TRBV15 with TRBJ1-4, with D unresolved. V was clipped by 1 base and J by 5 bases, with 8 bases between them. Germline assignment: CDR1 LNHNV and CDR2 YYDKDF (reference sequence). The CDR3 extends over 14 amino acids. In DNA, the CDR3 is TGTGCCACCAGCAGAGGCGGCGGAAATGAAAAACTGTTTTTT. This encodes CATSRGGGNEKLFF.

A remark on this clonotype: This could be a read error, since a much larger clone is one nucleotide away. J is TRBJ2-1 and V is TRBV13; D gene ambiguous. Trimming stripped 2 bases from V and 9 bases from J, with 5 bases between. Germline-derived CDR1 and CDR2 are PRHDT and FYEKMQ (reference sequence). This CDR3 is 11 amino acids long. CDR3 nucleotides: TGTGCCAGCAGCTTAAACACTGAGCAGTTCTTC. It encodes CASSLNTEQFF.

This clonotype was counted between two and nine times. The CDR3 here is CASSSPGLTTDTQYF. Written as DNA, the CDR3 is TGTGCCAGCAGTTCACCGGGACTTACCACAGATACGCAGTATTTT. The rearrangement joins TRBV12-3 or TRBV12-4 to TRBJ2-3; tentative D call: TRBD2 (6 bases). This CDR3 has 15 residues. V lost 4 bases and J 2 bases, leaving 13 bases between the germline ends.

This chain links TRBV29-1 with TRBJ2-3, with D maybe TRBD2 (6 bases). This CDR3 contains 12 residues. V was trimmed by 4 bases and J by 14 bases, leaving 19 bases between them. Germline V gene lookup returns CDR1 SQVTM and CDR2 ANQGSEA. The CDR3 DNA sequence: TGCAGCGTTGTCGGAGGGAACAGATACGCGTATTTT. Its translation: CSVVGGNRYAYF.

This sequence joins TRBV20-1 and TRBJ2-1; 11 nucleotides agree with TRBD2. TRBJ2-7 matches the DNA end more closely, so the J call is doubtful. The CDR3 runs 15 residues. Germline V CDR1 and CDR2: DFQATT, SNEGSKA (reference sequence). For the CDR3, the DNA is TGCAGTGCGTTAGCGGGAGGGCCCTCCTACAATGAGCAGTACTTC. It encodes CSALAGGPSYNEQYF.

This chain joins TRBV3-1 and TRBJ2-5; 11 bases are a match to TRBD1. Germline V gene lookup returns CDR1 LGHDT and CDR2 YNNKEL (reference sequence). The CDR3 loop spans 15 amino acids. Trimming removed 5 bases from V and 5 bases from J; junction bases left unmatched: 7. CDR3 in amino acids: CASSAGTGGWETQYF. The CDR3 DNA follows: TGTGCCAGCAGCGCCGGGACAGGGGGTTGGGAGACCCAGTACTTC.

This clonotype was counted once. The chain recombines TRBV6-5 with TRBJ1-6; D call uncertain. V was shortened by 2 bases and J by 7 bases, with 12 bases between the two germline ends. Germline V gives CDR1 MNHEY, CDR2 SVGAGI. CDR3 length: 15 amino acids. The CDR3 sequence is CASSYGGPGNSPLHF. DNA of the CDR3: TGTGCCAGCAGTTACGGAGGCCCCGGGAATTCACCCCTCCACTTT.

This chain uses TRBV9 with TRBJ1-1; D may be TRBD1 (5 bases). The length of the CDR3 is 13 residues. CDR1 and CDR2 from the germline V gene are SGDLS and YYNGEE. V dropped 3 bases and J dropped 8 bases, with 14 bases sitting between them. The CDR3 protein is CASSGAGTSEAFF. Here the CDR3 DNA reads TGTGCCAGCAGCGGGGCGGGGACCTCGGAAGCTTTCTTT.

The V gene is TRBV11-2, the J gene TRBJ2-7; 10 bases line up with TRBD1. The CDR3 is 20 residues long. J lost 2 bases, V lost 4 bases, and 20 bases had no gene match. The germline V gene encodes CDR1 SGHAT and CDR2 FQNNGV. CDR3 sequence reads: CASSSPGTGERRETPYEQYF. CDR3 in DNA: TGTGCCAGCAGCTCCCCCGGGACAGGGGAGCGGCGGGAGACTCCCTACGAGCAGTACTTC.

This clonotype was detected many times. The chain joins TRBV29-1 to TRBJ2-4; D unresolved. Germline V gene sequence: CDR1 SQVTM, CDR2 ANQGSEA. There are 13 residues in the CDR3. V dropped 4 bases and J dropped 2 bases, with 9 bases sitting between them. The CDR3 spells CSVVDRTKNIQYF. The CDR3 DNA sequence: TGCAGCGTTGTCGACCGAACCAAAAACATTCAGTACTTC.

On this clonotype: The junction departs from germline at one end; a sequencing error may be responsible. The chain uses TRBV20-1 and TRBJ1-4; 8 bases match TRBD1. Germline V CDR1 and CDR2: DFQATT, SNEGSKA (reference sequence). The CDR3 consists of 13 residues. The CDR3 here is CSASIQGVQKLFF. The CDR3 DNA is TGCAGCGCTAGCATACAGGGGGTACAAAAACTGTTTTTT.

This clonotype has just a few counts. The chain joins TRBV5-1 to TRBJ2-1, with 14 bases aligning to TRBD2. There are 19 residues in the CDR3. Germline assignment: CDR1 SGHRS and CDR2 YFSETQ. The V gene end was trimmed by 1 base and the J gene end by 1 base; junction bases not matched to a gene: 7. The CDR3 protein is CASSLWGLAGEGSYNEQFF. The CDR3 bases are TGCGCCAGCAGCTTGTGGGGACTAGCGGGAGAGGGGTCCTACAATGAGCAGTTCTTC. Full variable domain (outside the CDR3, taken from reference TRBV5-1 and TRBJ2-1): KAGVTQTPRYLIKTRGQQVTLSCSPISGHRSVSWYQQTPGQGLQFLFEYFSETQRNKGNFPGRFSGRQFSNSRSEMNVSTLELGDSALYLCASSLWGLAGEGSYNEQFFGPGTRLTVL.

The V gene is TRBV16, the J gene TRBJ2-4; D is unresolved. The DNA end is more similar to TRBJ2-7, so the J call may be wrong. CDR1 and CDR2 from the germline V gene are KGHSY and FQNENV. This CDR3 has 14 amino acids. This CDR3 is CASSQSTGGNEQYF. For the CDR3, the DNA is TGTGCCAGCAGCCAATCCACGGGTGGGAACGAGCAGTACTTC.